One sample yielded the 7 T cell receptor beta chains listed below, sequenced in a study of shared clonotypes between healthy human individuals. The method was immunoSEQ multiplex PCR; TCRdb's version includes in-frame clones alone and lacks a portion of them. The repertoire holds 2 million to 2.5 million clones, approximately 95% seen once, with 0.3% to 0.4% in the top ten. The sequenced material came from naive CD4+ T cells from PBMCs. The subset: CD45RA+ positively selected. These receptors all stem from a man aged 18 to 35 in good health. Some clones in this sample may be carry-over from other donors' samples.

Comments on this clone: The identical CDR3 is also encoded by other nucleotide sequences in the sample. The chain couples TRBV5-1 to TRBJ2-5, with 8 nucleotides matching TRBD1. Germline V gives CDR1 SGHRS, CDR2 YFSETQ. The CDR3 has 14 residues. The trim removed 0 bases at V and 5 bases at J, leaving 3 bases unmatched. The CDR3 loop reads CASSLVQGAETQYF. The CDR3, as DNA: TGCGCCAGCAGCTTGGTTCAGGGGGCTGAGACCCAGTACTTC.

V is TRBV9 and J is TRBJ2-3, with a possible D match to TRBD1 (6 bases). The V and J ends lost 3 bases and 2 bases respectively, with 13 bases between them. The CDR3 extends over 15 amino acids. CDR1 and CDR2 from the germline V gene are SGDLS and YYNGEE. Here the CDR3 reads CASSAGDRYTDTQYF. In nucleotides, the CDR3 is TGTGCCAGCAGCGCAGGGGACCGCTACACAGATACGCAGTATTTT.

The chain is built from TRBV2 and TRBJ1-2; D is ambiguous. The CDR3 has 14 amino acids. Trimming cost V 7 bases and J 2 bases, with 14 bases left between them. Germline loops: CDR1 SNHLY, CDR2 FYNNEI. CDR3 residues: CASNNKGPNYGYTF. The CDR3 DNA sequence: TGTGCCAGCAACAATAAGGGCCCCAACTATGGCTACACCTTC.

The V gene is TRBV5-1, the J gene TRBJ2-5, with 7 bases aligning to TRBD2. The CDR3 is 14 amino acids. V dropped 5 bases and J dropped 1; count of bases not matched to a gene: 5. Germline CDR1 is SGHRS and CDR2 is YFSETQ. The CDR3: CASSFGTTQETQYF. The CDR3 bases are TGCGCCAGCAGTTTCGGGACTACCCAAGAGACCCAGTACTTC.

The V and J genes are TRBV7-9 and TRBJ1-1, with 8 bases that match TRBD1. Germline V gene sequence: CDR1 SEHNR, CDR2 FQNEAQ (reference sequence). The CDR3 has 13 residues. Trimming cost V 5 bases and J 3 bases; bases outside gene matches: 2. CDR3 DNA sequence: TGTGCCAGCAGCCGACAGGGGTACACTGAAGCTTTCTTT. Encoded protein: CASSRQGYTEAFF.

The gene calls are TRBV6-6 and TRBJ1-1, with 7 bases fitting TRBD1. CDR1 is MNHNY and CDR2 is SVGAGI in the germline V gene (reference sequence). V dropped 4 bases and J dropped 4; count of bases not matched to a gene: 6. The CDR3 consists of 14 residues. The CDR3 nucleotides are TGTGCCAGCAGTTTATCCGCAGGGGGCACTGAAGCTTTCTTT. Amino acids: CASSLSAGGTEAFF.

As concerns this clone: The sample carries other DNA sequences with the same CDR3. The chain joins TRBV18 to TRBJ2-5; D not certain. Germline values: CDR1 KGHSH, CDR2 LQKENI. The length of the CDR3 is 13 residues. Trimming left V 3 bases short and J 2 bases short, with 7 bases between. The CDR3 bases are TGTGCCAGCTCACCGGGCGGTCAAGAGACCCAGTACTTC. This sequence encodes CASSPGGQETQYF.